This note documents a single T cell receptor (beta chain) sequence. The target of this receptor is not known. No base qualities exist here, and no much larger clone lies one base off it. This specimen belongs to a study of technical replicates of blood from several donors (dated by TCRdb to 2016 to 2017). The library relied on the immunoSEQ multiplex PCR assay. TCRdb's version of the immuneACCESS table is confined to in-frame rearrangements and falls short of the full clone set. An unresolved V gene accounts for under half of the shortfall where checked; the remainder is of unknown origin. This sample gives about 85,000 clones in total; roughly 94% of them show up just once. Clones ranked in the top ten supply more than 0.35% of the sample. The CDR3 sequence holds 16 residues, the cysteine and phenylalanine included. Just CDR3 DNA is preserved here, 48 bases in frame from base 1. The junction shows trimming of 0 bases on V and 1 base on J, and the gene matches do not reach 3 bases of it. CDR1 and CDR2 were assigned from the germline V gene as KGHSH and LQKENI.

Material: T cells isolated from PBMCs. The sequence is built from TRBV18 and TRBJ1-2; TRBD1 fits 9 bases in the junction. The TCR comes from a human donor in good health. The DNA sequence is as follows: TGTGCCAGCTCACCACCCAAGGGACAGGGTAACTATGGCTACACCTTC. This is translated as CASSPPKGQGNYGYTF.